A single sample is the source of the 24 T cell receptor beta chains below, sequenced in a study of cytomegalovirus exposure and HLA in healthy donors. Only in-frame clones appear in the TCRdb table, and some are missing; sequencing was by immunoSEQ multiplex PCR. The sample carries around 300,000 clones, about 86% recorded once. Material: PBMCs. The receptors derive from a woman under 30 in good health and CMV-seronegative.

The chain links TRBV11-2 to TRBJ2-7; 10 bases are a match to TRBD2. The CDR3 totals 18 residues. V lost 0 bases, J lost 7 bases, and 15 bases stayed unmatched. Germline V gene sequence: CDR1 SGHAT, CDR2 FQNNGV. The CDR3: CASSLDRLAGAPREEQYF. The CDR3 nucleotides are TGTGCCAGCAGCTTAGATCGCCTAGCGGGAGCCCCCAGGGAAGAGCAGTACTTC.

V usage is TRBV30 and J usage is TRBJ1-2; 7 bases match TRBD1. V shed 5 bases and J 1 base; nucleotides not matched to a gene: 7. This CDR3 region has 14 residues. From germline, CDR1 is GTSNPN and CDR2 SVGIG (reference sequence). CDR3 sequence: CAWETGYGNYGYTF. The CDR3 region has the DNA TGTGCCTGGGAGACAGGGTACGGTAACTATGGCTACACCTTC. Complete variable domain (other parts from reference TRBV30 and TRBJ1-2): SQTIHQWPATLVQPVGSPLSLECTVEGTSNPNLYWYRQAAGRGLQLLFYSVGIGQISSEVPQNLSASRPQDRQFILSSKKLLLSDSGFYLCAWETGYGNYGYTFGSGTRLTVV.

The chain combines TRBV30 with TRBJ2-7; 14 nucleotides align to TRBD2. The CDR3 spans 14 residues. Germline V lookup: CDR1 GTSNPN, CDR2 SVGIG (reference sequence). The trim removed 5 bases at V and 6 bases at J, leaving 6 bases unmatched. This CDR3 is CAWAGLAGVAEQYF. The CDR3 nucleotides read TGTGCCTGGGCGGGACTAGCGGGAGTCGCCGAGCAGTACTTC. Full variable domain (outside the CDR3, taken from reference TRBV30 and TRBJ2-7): SQTIHQWPATLVQPVGSPLSLECTVEGTSNPNLYWYRQAAGRGLQLLFYSVGIGQISSEVPQNLSASRPQDRQFILSSKKLLLSDSGFYLCAWAGLAGVAEQYFGPGTRLTVT.

Here the CDR3 reads CASSKLFMESDTQYF. CDR3 in DNA: TGTGCCAGTAGTAAGCTCTTCATGGAGTCGGATACGCAGTATTTT. This rearrangement joins TRBV19 to TRBJ2-3; D call uncertain. Per germline, CDR1 LNHDA and CDR2 SQIVND (reference sequence). CDR3 size: 15 residues. V lost 4 bases to trimming and J lost 6 bases, with 17 bases between them.

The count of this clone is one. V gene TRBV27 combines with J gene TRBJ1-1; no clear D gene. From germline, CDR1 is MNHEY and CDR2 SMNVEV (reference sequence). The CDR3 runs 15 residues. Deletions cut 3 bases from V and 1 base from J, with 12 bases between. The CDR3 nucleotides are TGTGCCAGCAGTTTTGAGGCGAGTTGGAACACTGAAGCTTTCTTT. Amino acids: CASSFEASWNTEAFF.

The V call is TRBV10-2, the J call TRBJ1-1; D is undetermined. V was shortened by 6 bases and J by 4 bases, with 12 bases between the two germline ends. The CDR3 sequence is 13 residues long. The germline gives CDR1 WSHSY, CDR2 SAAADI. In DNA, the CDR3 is TGCGCCAGCAGGAGGACGGGAAGCACTGAAGCTTTCTTT. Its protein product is CASRRTGSTEAFF.

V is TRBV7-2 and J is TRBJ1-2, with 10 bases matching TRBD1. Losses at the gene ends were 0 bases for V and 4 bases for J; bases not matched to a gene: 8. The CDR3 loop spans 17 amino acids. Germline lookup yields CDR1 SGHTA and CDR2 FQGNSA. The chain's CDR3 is CASSLAATGGEGYGYTF. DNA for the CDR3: TGTGCCAGCAGCTTAGCGGCGACAGGGGGCGAGGGCTATGGCTACACCTTC.

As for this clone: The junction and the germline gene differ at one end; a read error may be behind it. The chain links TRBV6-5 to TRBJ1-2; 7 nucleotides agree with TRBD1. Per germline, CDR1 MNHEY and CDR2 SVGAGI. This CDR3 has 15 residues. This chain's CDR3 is CASSNSGQSVYGYTF. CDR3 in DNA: TGTGCCAGCAGTAACTCGGGACAGAGTGTTTATGGCTACACCTTC.

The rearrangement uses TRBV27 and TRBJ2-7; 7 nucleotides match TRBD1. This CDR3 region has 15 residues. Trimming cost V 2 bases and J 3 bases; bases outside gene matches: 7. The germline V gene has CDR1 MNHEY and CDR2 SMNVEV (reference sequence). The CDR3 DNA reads TGTGCCAGCAGTTTAAGTTGGGACAGCGGCTACGAGCAGTACTTC. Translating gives CASSLSWDSGYEQYF.

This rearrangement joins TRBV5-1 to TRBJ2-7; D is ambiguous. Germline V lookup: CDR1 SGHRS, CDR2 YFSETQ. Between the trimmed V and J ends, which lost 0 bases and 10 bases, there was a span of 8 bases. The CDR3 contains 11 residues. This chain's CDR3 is CASSLVEIQYF. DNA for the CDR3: TGCGCCAGCAGCTTGGTAGAGATACAGTACTTC.

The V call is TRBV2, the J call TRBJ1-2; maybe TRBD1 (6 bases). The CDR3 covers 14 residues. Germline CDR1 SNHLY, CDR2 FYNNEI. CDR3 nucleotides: TGTGGTCGACGAGGCAGGGGTTCTAACTATGGCTACACCTTC. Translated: CGRRGRGSNYGYTF. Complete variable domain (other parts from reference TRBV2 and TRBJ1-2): EPEVTQTPSHQVTQMGQEVILRCVPISNHLYFYWYRQILGQKVEFLVSFYNNEISEKSEIFDDQFSVERPDGSNFTLKIRSTKLEDSAMYFCGRRGRGSNYGYTFGSGTRLTVV.

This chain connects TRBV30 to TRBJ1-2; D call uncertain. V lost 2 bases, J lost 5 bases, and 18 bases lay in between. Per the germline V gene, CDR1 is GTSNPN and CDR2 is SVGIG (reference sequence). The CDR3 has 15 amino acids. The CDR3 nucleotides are TGTGCCTGGAGTTCCCAATCGGGTCTCAAGTATGGCTACACCTTC. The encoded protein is CAWSSQSGLKYGYTF.

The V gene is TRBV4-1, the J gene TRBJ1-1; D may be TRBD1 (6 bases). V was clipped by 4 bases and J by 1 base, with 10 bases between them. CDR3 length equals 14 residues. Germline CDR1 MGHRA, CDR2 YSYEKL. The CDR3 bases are TGCGCCAGCAGCCCGCGGACAGAGAACACTGAAGCTTTCTTT. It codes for CASSPRTENTEAFF.

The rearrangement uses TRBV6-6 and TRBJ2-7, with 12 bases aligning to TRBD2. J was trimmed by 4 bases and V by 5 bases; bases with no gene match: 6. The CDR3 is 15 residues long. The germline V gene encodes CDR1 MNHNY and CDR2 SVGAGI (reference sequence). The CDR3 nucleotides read TGTGCCAGCAGTCCACTAGCGGGAGGATCTTACGAGCAGTACTTC. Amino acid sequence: CASSPLAGGSYEQYF.

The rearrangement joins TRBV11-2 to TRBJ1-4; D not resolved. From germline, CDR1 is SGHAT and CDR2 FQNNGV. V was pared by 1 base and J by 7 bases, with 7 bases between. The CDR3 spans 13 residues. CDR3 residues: CASSLGRSEKLFF. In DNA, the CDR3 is TGTGCCAGCAGCTTAGGCCGGAGTGAAAAACTGTTTTTT.

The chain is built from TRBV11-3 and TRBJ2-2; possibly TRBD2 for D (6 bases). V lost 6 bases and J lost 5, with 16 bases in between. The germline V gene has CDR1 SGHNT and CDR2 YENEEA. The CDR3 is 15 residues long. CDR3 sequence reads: CASRGLHRGTGELFF. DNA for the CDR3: TGTGCCAGCAGGGGACTTCACCGGGGGACCGGGGAGCTGTTTTTT. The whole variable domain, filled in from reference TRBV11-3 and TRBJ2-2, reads EAGVVQSPRYKIIEKKQPVAFWCNPISGHNTLYWYLQNLGQGPELLIRYENEEAVDDSQLPKDRFSAERLKGVDSTLKIQPAELGDSAVYLCASRGLHRGTGELFFGEGSRLTVL.

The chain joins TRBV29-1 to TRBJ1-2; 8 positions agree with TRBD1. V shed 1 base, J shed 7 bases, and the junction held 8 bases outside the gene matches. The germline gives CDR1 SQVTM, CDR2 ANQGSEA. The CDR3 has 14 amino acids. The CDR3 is CSVEVADRAVGYTF. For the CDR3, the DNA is TGCAGCGTTGAAGTGGCGGACAGGGCGGTTGGCTACACCTTC.

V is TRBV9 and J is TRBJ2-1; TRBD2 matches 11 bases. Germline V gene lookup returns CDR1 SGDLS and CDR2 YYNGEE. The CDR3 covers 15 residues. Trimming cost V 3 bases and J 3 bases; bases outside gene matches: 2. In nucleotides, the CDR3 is TGTGCCAGCAGCGAGGGACTAGCGGACTACAATGAGCAGTTCTTC. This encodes CASSEGLADYNEQFF.

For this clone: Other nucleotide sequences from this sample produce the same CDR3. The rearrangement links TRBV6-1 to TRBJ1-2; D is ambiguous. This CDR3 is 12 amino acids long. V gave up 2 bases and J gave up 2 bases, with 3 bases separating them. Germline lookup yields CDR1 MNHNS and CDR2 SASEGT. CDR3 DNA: TGTGCCAGCAGTGAATTAAACTATGGCTACACCTTC. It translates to CASSELNYGYTF.

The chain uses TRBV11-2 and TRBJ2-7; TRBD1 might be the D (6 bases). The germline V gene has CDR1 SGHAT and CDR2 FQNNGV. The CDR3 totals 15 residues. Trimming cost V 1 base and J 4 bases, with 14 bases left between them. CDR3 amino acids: CASSLVGTSAYEQYF. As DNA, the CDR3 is TGTGCCAGCAGCTTAGTTGGGACATCCGCTTACGAGCAGTACTTC.

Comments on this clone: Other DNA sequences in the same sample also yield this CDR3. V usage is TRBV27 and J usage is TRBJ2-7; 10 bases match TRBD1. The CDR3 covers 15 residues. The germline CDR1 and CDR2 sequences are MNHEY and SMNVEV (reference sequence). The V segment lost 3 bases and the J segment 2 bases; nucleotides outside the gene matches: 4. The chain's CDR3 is CASSFAGTGAYEQYF. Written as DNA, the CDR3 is TGTGCCAGCAGTTTTGCCGGGACAGGGGCCTACGAGCAGTACTTC.

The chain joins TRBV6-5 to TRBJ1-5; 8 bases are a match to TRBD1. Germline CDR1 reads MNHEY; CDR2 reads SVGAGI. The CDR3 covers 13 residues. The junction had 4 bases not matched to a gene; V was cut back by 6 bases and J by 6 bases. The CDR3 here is CASSRTGSQPQHF. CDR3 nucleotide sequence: TGTGCCAGCAGCCGGACAGGGTCTCAGCCCCAGCATTTT.

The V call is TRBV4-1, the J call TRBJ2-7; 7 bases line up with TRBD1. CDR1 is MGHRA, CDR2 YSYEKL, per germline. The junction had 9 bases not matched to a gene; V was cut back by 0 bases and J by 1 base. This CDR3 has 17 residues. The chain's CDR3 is CASSQEWAGGYSYEQYF. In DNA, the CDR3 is TGCGCCAGCAGCCAAGAATGGGCAGGGGGATATTCCTACGAGCAGTACTTC.

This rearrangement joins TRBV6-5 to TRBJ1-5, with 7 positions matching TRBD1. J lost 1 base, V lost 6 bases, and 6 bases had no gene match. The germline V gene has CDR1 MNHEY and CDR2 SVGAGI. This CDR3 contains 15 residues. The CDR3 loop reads CASRAQGVSNQPQHF. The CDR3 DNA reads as TGTGCCAGCAGGGCGCAGGGGGTGAGCAATCAGCCCCAGCATTTT.